These 28 T cell receptor beta chains share one sample of origin, sequenced in a study of blood T cells in healthy people across ages. Using a J-beta primer mix together with a sample-barcoded 5' primer, a second PCR was run for 7 to 11 cycles. MiXCR was run by TCRdb on the 5' RACE reads, yielding one entry per CDR3 protein. Here the sample spans hundreds of thousands of distinct CDR3 sequences, 40% to 50% being singletons. Source material: blood. The origin of the receptors is an older man in good health.

The J gene is TRBJ2-2, the V gene TRBV6-1; D remains ambiguous. This CDR3 region has 12 residues. Germline V gene sequence: CDR1 MNHNS, CDR2 SASEGT. V lost 0 bases and J 6 bases, leaving 2 bases between the germline ends. CDR3 nucleotide sequence: TGTGCCAGCAGTGAAGCGCCCGGGGAGCTGTTTTTT. Translation: CASSEAPGELFF.

This clonotype was seen a handful of times. The rearrangement links TRBV6-2 or TRBV6-3 to TRBJ1-2; TRBD1 might be the D (5 bases). Trimming removed 0 bases at V and 4 bases at J, with 18 bases between. The CDR3 consists of 17 residues. CDR1 is MNHEY, CDR2 SVGEGT, per germline. This chain's CDR3 is CASSYSHTAVGAYGYTF. CDR3 sequence (DNA): TGTGCCAGCAGTTACTCGCACACGGCAGTCGGGGCCTATGGCTACACCTTC.

The chain links TRBV15 to TRBJ1-2; D perhaps matches TRBD1 (6 bases). Trimming cost V 0 bases and J 5 bases, with 10 bases left between them. The germline V gene has CDR1 LNHNV and CDR2 YYDKDF (reference sequence). This CDR3 is 14 amino acids long. The CDR3 sequence is CATSRDQGRYGYTF. The CDR3 nucleotides read TGTGCCACCAGCAGAGATCAGGGGAGGTATGGCTACACCTTC.

V usage is TRBV4-3 and J usage is TRBJ1-2; D gene ambiguous. The V gene's germline CDR1 is LGHNA and CDR2 YSLEER. The CDR3 is made up of 15 amino acids. V shed 1 base and J shed 3 bases, with 12 bases lying between them. This chain's CDR3 is CASSQGVATHYGYTF. In DNA form, the CDR3 reads TGCGCCAGCAGCCAAGGGGTAGCCACACACTATGGCTACACCTTC.

A note on this clonotype: Compared with germline, one end of the junction differs, possibly owing to a read error. The rearrangement joins TRBV6-5 to TRBJ2-3; D is possibly TRBD1 or TRBD2 (5 bases each). Germline CDR1 and CDR2: MNHEY and SVGAGI. The CDR3 is 14 amino acids. Here the CDR3 DNA reads TGTGTCAGCACCCTTGGGGGAGACACAGATACGCAGTATTTT. It codes for CVSTLGGDTDTQYF.

This clonotype showed up many times. This chain uses TRBV6-2 or TRBV6-3 with TRBJ2-1, with 12 bases identical to TRBD2. The germline CDR1 and CDR2 sequences are MNHEY and SVGEGT. The CDR3 sequence is 16 residues long. With V trimmed by 2 bases and J by 7 bases, 6 bases remained unmatched. This chain's CDR3 is CASSYPGLAGRNEQFF. Here the CDR3 DNA reads TGTGCCAGCAGTTACCCCGGACTAGCGGGAAGAAATGAGCAGTTCTTC.

J is TRBJ2-7 and V is TRBV7-2, with 7 bases that match TRBD2. The J call is in doubt because the DNA end fits TRBJ2-5 better. This CDR3 is 15 amino acids long. The germline gives CDR1 SGHTA, CDR2 FQGNSA. The CDR3 region is CASSTLGTGGETQYF. CDR3 in DNA: TGTGCCAGCAGCACCCTGGGGACGGGGGGAGAGACCCAGTACTTC.

This chain connects TRBV20-1 to TRBJ2-1, with D possibly matching TRBD2 (7 bases). Per the germline V gene, CDR1 is DFQATT and CDR2 is SNEGSKA (reference sequence). This CDR3 comprises 10 residues. The V and J ends lost 8 bases and 9 bases respectively, with 11 bases between them. DNA for the CDR3: TGCAGTACGGGGGGCACTGAGCAGTTCTTC. Translated, it gives CSTGGTEQFF.

In its sample, this clonotype was seen many times. The gene calls are TRBV4-2 and TRBJ2-4; the D is unclear. This CDR3 is built from 13 residues. Germline CDR1 reads LGHNA; CDR2 reads YNFKEQ. The V end lost 1 base, the J end lost 5 bases, and 6 bases lay between the germline ends. CDR3 in DNA: TGTGCCAGCAGCCAAGCACGGGAAAACATTCAGTACTTC. It is translated as CASSQARENIQYF.

The V call is TRBV6-2 or TRBV6-3, the J call TRBJ2-1, with 10 bases aligning to TRBD1. J lost 9 bases, V lost 6 bases, and 11 bases had no gene match. CDR3 size: 15 residues. Germline loops: CDR1 MNHEY, CDR2 SVGEGT. This chain's CDR3 is CASSDRGRVFGEQFF. CDR3 bases: TGTGCCAGCAGCGACAGGGGGCGCGTTTTCGGTGAGCAGTTCTTC.

This clonotype is a singleton in its sample. The chain links TRBV20-1 to TRBJ1-2; the match to TRBD1 covers 7 bases. Trimming cost V 5 bases and J 7 bases; bases outside gene matches: 10. Germline assignment: CDR1 DFQATT and CDR2 SNEGSKA (reference sequence). There are 13 residues in the CDR3. CDR3 region: CSAPQQGFAGYTF. The CDR3 region has the DNA TGCAGTGCTCCTCAACAGGGGTTCGCTGGCTACACCTTC.

This clonotype has just a few counts. This sequence joins TRBV4-1 and TRBJ2-3, with 12 positions matching TRBD2. Germline values: CDR1 MGHRA, CDR2 YSYEKL. The V segment lost 6 bases and the J segment 2 bases; nucleotides outside the gene matches: 9. The CDR3 is 17 amino acids. The CDR3: CASRSTSGGDTTDTQYF. As DNA, the CDR3 is TGCGCCAGCAGATCGACTAGCGGGGGAGATACCACAGATACGCAGTATTTT.

This clonotype was seen ten or more times. The chain recombines TRBV6-6 with TRBJ2-5; 7 bases map to TRBD1. The CDR3 extends over 14 amino acids. Germline CDR1 reads MNHNY; CDR2 reads SVGAGI (reference sequence). After removal of 4 bases from V and 1 base from J, the junction contained 3 bases not matched to a gene. CDR3 sequence: CASSFRQGQETQYF. CDR3 nucleotide sequence: TGTGCCAGCAGTTTTAGACAGGGCCAAGAGACCCAGTACTTC.

This clonotype was picked up one time. Here the CDR3 reads CSVERTGSHETQFF. Written as DNA, the CDR3 is TGCAGCGTTGAGCGGACAGGGAGCCATGAGACCCAGTTCTTC. The chain combines TRBV29-1 with TRBJ2-1, with 8 bases aligning to TRBD1. The J segment lost 13 bases and the V segment lost 3 bases, leaving 14 bases of the junction unmatched. The length of the CDR3 is 14 residues. Germline CDR1 is SQVTM and CDR2 is ANQGSEA.

V usage is TRBV5-1 and J usage is TRBJ2-1, with 8 bases matching TRBD2. The ends lost 5 bases at V and 5 bases at J; junction bases unmatched: 3. CDR1 and CDR2 (germline): SGHRS, YFSETQ. The CDR3 runs to 13 residues. The CDR3 nucleotides are TGCGCCAGCAGTCCGGGGGGGAACAATGAGCAGTTCTTC. Translated, it gives CASSPGGNNEQFF.

The V gene is TRBV6-4, the J gene TRBJ2-1, with D uncertain. The CDR3 loop spans 16 amino acids. CDR1 is MRHNA, CDR2 SNTAGT, per germline. V lost 6 bases and J 5 bases, leaving 20 bases between the germline ends. The chain's CDR3 is CASRVLVSPLDNEQFF. In DNA, the CDR3 is TGTGCCAGCAGGGTTCTAGTTTCCCCCCTCGACAATGAGCAGTTCTTC.

The chain has TRBV4-3 and TRBJ2-3; TRBD2 might be the D (6 bases). Germline CDR1 is LGHNA and CDR2 is YSLEER. Trimming removed 0 bases at V and 3 bases at J, with 16 bases between. The CDR3 runs to 17 residues. CDR3 in amino acids: CASSQDQMEGRTDTQYF. CDR3 nucleotide sequence: TGCGCCAGCAGCCAAGATCAAATGGAGGGAAGGACAGATACGCAGTATTTT.

To note about this clonotype: A much larger clonotype is one base distant, so this may be a read error. The chain carries TRBV7-9 and TRBJ2-5, with 7 bases identical to TRBD2. Germline CDR1 and CDR2: SEHNR and FQNEAQ (reference sequence). J gave up 4 bases and V 5 bases, and 13 bases lay outside the gene matches. The CDR3 runs to 16 residues. The CDR3 coding sequence is TGTGCCAGCAGCGGAGGACTAGTGGGAAGTCGAGAGACCCAGTACTTC. Translation: CASSGGLVGSRETQYF.

The table lists this clonotype with a few counts. This chain connects TRBV27 to TRBJ2-3; D is ambiguous. The CDR3 has 12 residues. V was trimmed by 6 bases and J by 6 bases, leaving 10 bases between them. Germline CDR1 is MNHEY and CDR2 is SMNVEV (reference sequence). The CDR3: CASSPHGDTQYF. The CDR3 DNA sequence: TGTGCCAGCAGCCCCCATGGGGATACGCAGTATTTT.

The chain is built from TRBV6-2 or TRBV6-3 and TRBJ1-1; TRBD1 agrees at 10 bases. There are 15 residues in the CDR3. V lost 7 bases and J lost 6; bases outside the gene matches: 11. Germline CDR1 and CDR2: MNHEY and SVGEGT. CDR3 in DNA: TGTGCCAGCACCAAACCGGGACAGGGGAGCCCTGAAGCTTTCTTT. Residues: CASTKPGQGSPEAFF.

V is TRBV20-1 and J is TRBJ2-3, with D unresolved. V was clipped by 4 bases and J by 5 bases, with 13 bases between them. The CDR3 runs to 13 residues. Germline assignment: CDR1 DFQATT and CDR2 SNEGSKA (reference sequence). This chain's CDR3 is CSAIGRFRDTQYF. For the CDR3, the DNA is TGCAGTGCTATCGGCCGATTTCGAGATACGCAGTATTTT.

This clonotype was detected only a few times. The chain employs TRBV6-2 or TRBV6-3 and TRBJ2-1; D is uncertain. CDR1 and CDR2 from the germline V gene are MNHEY and SVGEGT. The CDR3 extends over 13 amino acids. V lost 2 bases and J lost 4, with 6 bases in between. The chain's CDR3 is CASSYPGYNEQFF. DNA of the CDR3: TGTGCCAGCAGTTACCCCGGGTACAATGAGCAGTTCTTC.

There are a few counts of this clonotype. This chain connects TRBV4-3 to TRBJ2-3, with D hard to call. Trimming took 5 bases from V and 3 from J, leaving 6 bases between them. Per germline, CDR1 LGHNA and CDR2 YSLEER. The CDR3 loop spans 12 amino acids. In nucleotides, the CDR3 is TGCGCCAGCAGCGGAGTTACAGATACGCAGTATTTT. Translated, it gives CASSGVTDTQYF.

The chain recombines TRBV28 with TRBJ2-2, with TRBD2 matching over 9 bases. The length of the CDR3 is 16 residues. Germline-derived CDR1 and CDR2 are MDHEN and SYDVKM. Losses at the gene ends were 4 bases for V and 1 base for J; bases not matched to a gene: 4. CDR3 amino acids: CASSSPSGKNTGELFF. CDR3 sequence (DNA): TGTGCCAGCAGTTCCCCTAGCGGGAAGAACACCGGGGAGCTGTTTTTT.

The chain carries TRBV7-6 and TRBJ1-5; a weak D match, TRBD1 (5 bases). The ends were cut back, 1 base at V and 3 bases at J, with 16 bases in the middle. The CDR3 is 17 amino acids. Germline V CDR1 and CDR2: SGHVS, FNYEAQ. CDR3 amino acids: CASSLEADTGFNQPQHF. CDR3 in DNA: TGTGCCAGCAGCTTAGAGGCCGATACAGGCTTCAATCAGCCCCAGCATTTT.

This chain joins TRBV6-2 or TRBV6-3 and TRBJ2-7, with TRBD2 identical over 11 bases. The CDR3 totals 16 residues. The germline V gene encodes CDR1 MNHEY and CDR2 SVGEGT. V lost 0 bases to trimming and J lost 1 base; unmatched junction nucleotides: 2. CDR3 bases: TGTGCCAGCAGTTACTCCCTAGCGGGAGGATCCTACGAGCAGTACTTC. It specifies CASSYSLAGGSYEQYF.

This clonotype was seen a few times. The chain has TRBV12-5 and TRBJ2-3; D gene ambiguous. V gave up 7 bases and J gave up 6 bases, with 14 bases separating them. Germline CDR1 and CDR2: LGHNT and FRNRAP. CDR3 length: 13 amino acids. CDR3 sequence reads: CASAFHSADTQYF. The CDR3 bases are TGTGCTAGTGCGTTCCATAGTGCGGATACGCAGTATTTT.

This rearrangement joins TRBV10-3 to TRBJ2-3; no definite D call. The CDR3 is made up of 14 amino acids. Germline V gene lookup returns CDR1 ENHRY and CDR2 SYGVKD. V lost 6 bases, J lost 2 bases, and 12 bases lay in between. CDR3 in amino acids: CAIRAGPTTDTQYF. In DNA form, the CDR3 reads TGTGCCATCAGGGCCGGACCGACCACAGATACGCAGTATTTT.